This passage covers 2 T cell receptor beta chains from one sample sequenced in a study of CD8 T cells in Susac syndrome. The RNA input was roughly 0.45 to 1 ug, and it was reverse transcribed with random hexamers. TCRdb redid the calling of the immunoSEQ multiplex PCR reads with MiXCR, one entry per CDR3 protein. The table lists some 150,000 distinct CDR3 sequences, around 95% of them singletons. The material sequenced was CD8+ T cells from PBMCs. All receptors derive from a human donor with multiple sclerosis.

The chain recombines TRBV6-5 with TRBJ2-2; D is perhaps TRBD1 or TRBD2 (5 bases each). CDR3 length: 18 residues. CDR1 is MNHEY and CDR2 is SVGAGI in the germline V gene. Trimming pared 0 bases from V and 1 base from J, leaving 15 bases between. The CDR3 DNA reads TGTGCCAGCAGTTACTCGGAGGCCAGGGTCAGGAACACCGGGGAGCTGTTTTTT. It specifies CASSYSEARVRNTGELFF.

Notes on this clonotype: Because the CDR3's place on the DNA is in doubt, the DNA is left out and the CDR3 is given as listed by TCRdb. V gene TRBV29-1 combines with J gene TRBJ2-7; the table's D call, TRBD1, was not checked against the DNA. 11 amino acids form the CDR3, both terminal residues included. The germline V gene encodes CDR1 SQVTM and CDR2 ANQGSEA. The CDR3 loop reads CSVAQGAEEYF.